This T cell receptor beta chain was recorded in a study of cytomegalovirus exposure and HLA in healthy donors. Worth noting for this clone: Antigen specificity is unknown.

General study results and limits: A prior analysis recorded that most TCR beta V segments were productive about 87% or about 30% of the time. It was confirmed in vitro that a few of the CMV-associated chains were specific for CMV antigens. Upon later analysis, HLA-associated TCR beta chains proved more clonally expanded than other, equally common chains.

Germline lookup yields CDR1 SGHTS and CDR2 YDEGEE. V lost 1 base to trimming and J lost 5 bases; unmatched junction nucleotides: 5. The CDR3 has 15 residues. The donors were healthy bone marrow donors. In the PCR, 60 Vbeta and 13 Jbeta primers were used. The repertoire was sequenced with immunoSEQ multiplex PCR; TCRdb's copy has only in-frame clones and lacks some. This sample has around 150,000 clones; approximately 85% occur once, and the top ten carry 9.3%. The genes are TRBV5-8 and TRBJ2-5; 10 positions match TRBD2. This clonotype originated in a man younger than 30 in good health and CMV-seropositive. The sequenced sample consisted of PBMCs. In DNA, the CDR3 is TGTGCCAGCAGCTTGAATAGCGGGGGGATGGAGACCCAGTACTTC. Its protein is CASSLNSGGMETQYF.